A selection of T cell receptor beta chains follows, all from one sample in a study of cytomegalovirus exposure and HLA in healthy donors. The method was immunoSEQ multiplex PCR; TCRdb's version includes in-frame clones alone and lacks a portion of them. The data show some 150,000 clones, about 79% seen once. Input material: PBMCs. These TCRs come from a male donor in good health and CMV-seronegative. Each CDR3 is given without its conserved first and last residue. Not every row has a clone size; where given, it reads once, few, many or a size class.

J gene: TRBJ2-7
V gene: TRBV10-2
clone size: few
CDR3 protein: ASSEGTGNEQY

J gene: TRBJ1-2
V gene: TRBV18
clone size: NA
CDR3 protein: ASSPPVAVRGYT

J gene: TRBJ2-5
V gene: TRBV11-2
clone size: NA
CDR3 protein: ASSSRGGRQETQY

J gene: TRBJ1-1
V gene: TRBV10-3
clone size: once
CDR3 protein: AISGTGDEAF

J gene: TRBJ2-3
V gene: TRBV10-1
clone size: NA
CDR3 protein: ASSGTLPTITDTQY

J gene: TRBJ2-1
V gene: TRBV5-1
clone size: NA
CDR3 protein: ASSQQGAYNEQF

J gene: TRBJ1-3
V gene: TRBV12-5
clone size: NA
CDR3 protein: ASGPGGNTIY

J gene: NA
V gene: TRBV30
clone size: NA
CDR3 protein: AWGPGQGYEQY

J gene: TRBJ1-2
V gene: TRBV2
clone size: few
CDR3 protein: ARPGQRYGYT

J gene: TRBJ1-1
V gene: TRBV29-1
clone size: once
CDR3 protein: SGKTGGITEAF

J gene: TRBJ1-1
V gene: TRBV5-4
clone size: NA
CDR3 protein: ASSLGGAIMNTEAF

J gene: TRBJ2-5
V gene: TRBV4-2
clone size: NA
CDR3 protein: ASSQDLGLAGGNKETQY

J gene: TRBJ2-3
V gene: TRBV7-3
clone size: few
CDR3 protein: ASSLQGLSTDTQY

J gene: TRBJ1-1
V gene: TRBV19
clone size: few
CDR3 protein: ASSHGGGPGAF

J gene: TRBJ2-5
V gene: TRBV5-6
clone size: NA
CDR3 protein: ASRWVSSGGAGETQY

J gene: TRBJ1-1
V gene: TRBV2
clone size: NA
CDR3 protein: ATLRSQGDTEAF

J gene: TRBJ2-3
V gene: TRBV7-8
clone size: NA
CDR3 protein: ASSLEGLSDTQY

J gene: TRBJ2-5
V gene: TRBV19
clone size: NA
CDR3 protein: ASSTGTTKETQY

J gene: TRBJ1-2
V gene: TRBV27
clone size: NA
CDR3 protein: ASSYGQGPAGFYGYT

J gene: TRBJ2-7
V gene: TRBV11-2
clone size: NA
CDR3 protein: ASSLGAGPSRMQY

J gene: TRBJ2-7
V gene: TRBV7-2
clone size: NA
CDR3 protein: ASSSRVAVAGVYEQY

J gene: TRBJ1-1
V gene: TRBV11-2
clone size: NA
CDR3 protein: ASSLSVFRTEAF

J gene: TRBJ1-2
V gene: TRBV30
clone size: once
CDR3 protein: AWNGFIGYT

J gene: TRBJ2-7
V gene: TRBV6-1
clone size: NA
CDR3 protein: ASSEGGGRYYEQY

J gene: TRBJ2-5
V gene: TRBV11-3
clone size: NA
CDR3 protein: ASSRGGAETQY

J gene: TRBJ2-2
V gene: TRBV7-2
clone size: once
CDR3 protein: ASSQTRNTGELF

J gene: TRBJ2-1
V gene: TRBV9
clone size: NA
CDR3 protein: ASSVSTSGGSYNEQF

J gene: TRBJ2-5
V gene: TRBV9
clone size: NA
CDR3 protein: ASSVESRGFEETQY

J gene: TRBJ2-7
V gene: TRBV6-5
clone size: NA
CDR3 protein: ASSSRTRHYEQY

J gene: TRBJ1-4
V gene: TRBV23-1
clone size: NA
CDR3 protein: ASSLRQKLF

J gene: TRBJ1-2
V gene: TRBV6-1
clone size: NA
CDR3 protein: ASSAINYGYT

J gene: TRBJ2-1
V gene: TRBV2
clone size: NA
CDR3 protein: AIRGRTSGRKWGQYNEQF

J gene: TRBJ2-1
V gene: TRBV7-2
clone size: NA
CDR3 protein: ASSLEIGRGENEQF

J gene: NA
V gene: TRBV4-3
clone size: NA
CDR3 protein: ASSQQTGSYEQY

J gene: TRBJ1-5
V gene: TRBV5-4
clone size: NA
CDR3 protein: ATGGDGQPQH

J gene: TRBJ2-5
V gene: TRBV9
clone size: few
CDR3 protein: ASSAPQDRAGQSPQETQY

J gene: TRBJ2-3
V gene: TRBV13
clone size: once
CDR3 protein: ASSKTSGPTDTQY

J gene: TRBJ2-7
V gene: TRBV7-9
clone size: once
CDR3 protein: ASSLAGTGKYHEQY